This T cell receptor (beta chain) was found in a study of Ad26.COV2.S vaccination and SARS-CoV-2 variants. Background on the study: Donor had been placed in the Ad26.COV2.S arm of the COV1001 trial. Into the muscle, Ad26.COV2.S was dosed once or twice, 56 days apart. Study-wide points: Similar non-spike TCR breadth was observed in recipients of vaccine and of placebo.

About this clone itself: What it binds is not known.

The assay was immunoSEQ multiplex PCR, and TCRdb's table has in-frame clones only and misses some. The sample carries roughly 410,000 clones, roughly 80% recorded once. V trimming: 3 bases; J trimming: 0 bases; junction bases outside the gene matches: 4. Germline CDR1 reads SGHAT; CDR2 reads FQNNGV. The CDR3 length is 15 residues. Treatment noted: 15 to 20 received Ad26.COV2.S at low or high dose, single or two shots; several received placebo; per-sample allocation not given. Specimen acquisition occurred on day 63 following the initial vaccine or placebo injection. Sequencing used peripheral blood, obtained in a trial of Ad26.COV2.S vaccine versus placebo. The TCR sequence derives from a person between 18 and 65 years old who received the Ad26.COV2.S COVID-19 vaccine or a placebo. J is TRBJ1-2 and V is TRBV11-2; TRBD1 matches at 7 bases. For the CDR3, the DNA is TGTGCCAGCAGCTTCCCTGGGACAGCTAACTATGGCTACACCTTC. This translates into CASSFPGTANYGYTF.